This T cell receptor (beta chain) is from a study of Ad26.COV2.S vaccination and SARS-CoV-2 variants. Overall study: By the intramuscular route, Ad26.COV2.S was given once, or twice 56 days apart.

Germline lookup yields CDR1 MDHEN and CDR2 SYDVKM. There are 15 residues in the CDR3. V trimming: 6 bases; J trimming: 6 bases; junction bases outside the gene matches: 11. Treatment given: some 20 received Ad26.COV2.S at low or high dose, single or two shots; five or six received placebo; per-sample allocation not given. Following the first vaccine or placebo injection, samples were taken on day 63. An adult aged 18-55 years in Boston served as the donor. Sequencing used immunoSEQ multiplex PCR; TCRdb keeps in-frame clones, though not all of them. The profile covers around 340,000 clones, with 80% to 90% appearing a single time and 5% taken by the ten largest.

The source was peripheral blood, collected in a trial of Ad26.COV2.S vaccine versus placebo. This clonotype was obtained from a person aged 18 to 65 who received the Ad26.COV2.S COVID-19 vaccine or a placebo. The rearrangement links TRBV28 to TRBJ2-7; 10 nucleotides agree with TRBD1. This CDR3 is CASSPAPGQGPEQYF. CDR3 DNA sequence: TGTGCCAGCAGCCCAGCCCCGGGACAGGGGCCCGAGCAGTACTTC.